Each of the 9 T cell receptor beta chains below was sequenced from the same sample in a study of T-cell reconstitution after alpha-beta-depleted transplantation in children. Construction of the TCRbeta library involved unique molecular identifiers. MiXCR, run by TCRdb on the PCR reads, gives a single entry per CDR3 protein. Of a few hundred thousand distinct CDR3 sequences listed, 9% to 12% are singletons. The sequencing here drew on PBMCs from the stem cell graft donor, taken from the stem cell graft. All receptors come from a human donor who donated a stem cell graft to a child with acute lymphoblastic leukemia.

The gene calls are TRBV3-1 and TRBJ2-1; 13 bases are shared with TRBD2. This CDR3 comprises 17 residues. Losses at the gene ends were 3 bases for V and 11 bases for J; bases not matched to a gene: 13. Germline V gene data show CDR1 as LGHDT and CDR2 as YNNKEL (reference sequence). The CDR3 spells CASSQEEGGTSGAKQFF. CDR3 nucleotide sequence: TGTGCCAGCAGCCAGGAAGAGGGAGGGACTAGCGGGGCCAAGCAGTTCTTC.

This chain uses TRBV4-2 with TRBJ2-7; D gene ambiguous. This CDR3 has 14 residues. Trimming removed 3 bases from V and 0 bases from J, with 9 bases in between. Germline values: CDR1 LGHNA, CDR2 YNFKEQ. CDR3 region: CASSHGISSYEQYF. Written as DNA, the CDR3 is TGTGCCAGCAGCCATGGAATAAGCTCCTACGAGCAGTACTTC.

This clonotype was picked up a small number of times. CDR3 sequence reads: CASSQGGSAGGFF. In DNA form, the CDR3 reads TGTGCCAGCAGTCAGGGGGGTAGCGCCGGAGGGTTCTTC. The chain is built from TRBV7-2 and TRBJ2-1; D is possibly TRBD1 (7 bases). The germline CDR1 and CDR2 sequences are SGHTA and FQGNSA. CDR3 length: 13 residues. V lost 6 bases and J lost 15, with 21 bases in between.

Many counts were recorded for this clonotype. The chain employs TRBV15 and TRBJ2-7, with D perhaps matching TRBD2 (8 bases). Between the trimmed V and J ends, which lost 1 base and 6 bases, there was a span of 19 bases. CDR3 length: 16 residues. In germline, CDR1 is LNHNV, CDR2 YYDKDF (reference sequence). In DNA, the CDR3 is TGTGCCACCAGCAGAGGTACGGGAGGGGGCAAAGGCGAGCAGTACTTC. Amino acids: CATSRGTGGGKGEQYF.

This clonotype was counted a few times. The chain joins TRBV20-1 to TRBJ2-1; TRBD2 is a possible D gene (6 bases). V was shortened by 1 base and J by 7 bases, with 20 bases between the two germline ends. There are 16 residues in the CDR3. Germline values: CDR1 DFQATT, CDR2 SNEGSKA (reference sequence). Written as DNA, the CDR3 is TGCAGTGCTAGAGGGCGCGGGACTTCCGGGGAAAATGAGCAGTTCTTC. Amino acids: CSARGRGTSGENEQFF.

The chain joins TRBV7-8 to TRBJ2-7, with 7 bases that match TRBD1. The CDR3 has 15 amino acids. Trimming removed 5 bases from V and 0 bases from J; junction bases left unmatched: 7. CDR1 SGHVS and CDR2 FQNEAQ come from the germline V gene. CDR3 protein: CASSHGQEFSYEQYF. DNA of the CDR3: TGTGCCAGCAGCCATGGACAGGAGTTCTCCTACGAGCAGTACTTC. The whole variable domain, remainder taken from reference TRBV7-8 and TRBJ2-7, is GAGVSQSPRYKVAKRGQDVALRCDPISGHVSLFWYQQALGQGPEFLTYFQNEAQLDKSGLPSDRFFAERPEGSVSTLKIQRTQQEDSAVYLCASSHGQEFSYEQYFGPGTRLTVT.

J is TRBJ1-5 and V is TRBV12-3 or TRBV12-4; 8 bases match TRBD1. J gave up 5 bases and V 8 bases, and 5 bases lay outside the gene matches. This CDR3 is 13 amino acids long. CDR3 in amino acids: CASSRGQDQPQHF. CDR3 nucleotides: TGTGCCAGCTCCAGGGGGCAGGATCAGCCCCAGCATTTT.

The chain links TRBV12-3 or TRBV12-4 to TRBJ1-1; a weak D match, TRBD1 (6 bases). V was shortened by 5 bases and J by 1 base, with 11 bases between the two germline ends. CDR3 size: 14 residues. The CDR3 protein is CASSPVQGNTEAFF. The CDR3 DNA reads TGTGCCAGCAGTCCCGTACAGGGGAACACTGAAGCTTTCTTT.

This rearrangement joins TRBV7-2 to TRBJ2-1; no definite D call. V was clipped by 2 bases and J by 4 bases, with 6 bases between them. The CDR3 consists of 13 residues. The germline CDR1 and CDR2 sequences are SGHTA and FQGNSA. The CDR3 coding sequence is TGTGCCAGCAGCTTAACTCCTTACAATGAGCAGTTCTTC. Translated, it gives CASSLTPYNEQFF.